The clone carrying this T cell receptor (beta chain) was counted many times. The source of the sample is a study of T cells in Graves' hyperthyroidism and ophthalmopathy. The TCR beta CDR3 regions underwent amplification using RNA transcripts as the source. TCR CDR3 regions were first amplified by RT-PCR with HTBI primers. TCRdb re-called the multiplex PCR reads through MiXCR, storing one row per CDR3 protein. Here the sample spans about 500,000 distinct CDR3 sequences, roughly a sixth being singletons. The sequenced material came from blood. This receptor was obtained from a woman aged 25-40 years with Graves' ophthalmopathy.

CDR3 region: CSARQETQYF. The CDR3 DNA reads as TGCAGTGCTAGACAAGAGACCCAGTACTTC. The chain couples TRBV20-1 to TRBJ2-5; no clear D. The germline V and J ends were trimmed by 2 bases and 2 bases, with 0 bases remaining between them. The CDR3 has 10 amino acids. Germline CDR1 reads DFQATT; CDR2 reads SNEGSKA (reference sequence).